This T cell receptor (beta chain) was documented in a study of cytomegalovirus exposure and HLA in healthy donors. The study's findings and limits: Reported results showed that the classifier diagnosed cytomegalovirus status with high specificity and sensitivity. Reports state that TCR beta sequences accurately predicted most subjects' HLA-A and HLA-B alleles.

The primer mix had 60 Vbeta and 13 Jbeta primers. Clones were sequenced by immunoSEQ multiplex PCR, and TCRdb holds only the in-frame ones, with some missing. The table records about 200,000 clones, roughly 85% of them present only once. In this sample, this clone turned up a few times. Antigen: not known. The origin of this receptor is a young woman in good health and CMV-seropositive. Sequencing was done on a sample of PBMCs.

The CDR3 region has the DNA TGTGCCAGCAGTAGTCTAGCGGGGGGCTCCTACAATGAGCAGTTCTTC. It codes for CASSSLAGGSYNEQFF. The V and J genes are TRBV5-5 and TRBJ2-1, with 11 positions matching TRBD2. Looked up from germline, CDR1 is SGHKS and CDR2 is YYEKEE (reference sequence). Unmatched junction bases numbered 4, after V lost 5 bases and J lost 0 bases. The length of the CDR3 is 16 residues.